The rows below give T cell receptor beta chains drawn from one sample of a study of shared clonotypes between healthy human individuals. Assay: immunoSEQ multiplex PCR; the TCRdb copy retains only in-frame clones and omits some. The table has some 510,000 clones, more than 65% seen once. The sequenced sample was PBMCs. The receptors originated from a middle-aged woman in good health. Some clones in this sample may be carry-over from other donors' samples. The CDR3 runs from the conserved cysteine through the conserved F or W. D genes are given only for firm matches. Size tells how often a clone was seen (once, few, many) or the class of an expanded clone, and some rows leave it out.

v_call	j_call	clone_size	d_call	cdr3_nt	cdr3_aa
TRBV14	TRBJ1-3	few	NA	TGTGCCAGCAGCCCTGGACCGGGAAACACCATATATTTT	CASSPGPGNTIYF
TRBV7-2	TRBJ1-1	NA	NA	TGTGCCAGCAGCTTGGAGATGGATTTAGCCACTGAAGCTTTCTTT	CASSLEMDLATEAFF
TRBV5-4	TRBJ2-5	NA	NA	TGCGCCAGCAGCCAAGGGCACCAAGAGACCCAGTACTTC	CASSQGHQETQYF
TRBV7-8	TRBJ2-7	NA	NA	TGTGCCAGCAGCTCCCGGGACGGGACCTACGAGCAGTACTTC	CASSSRDGTYEQYF
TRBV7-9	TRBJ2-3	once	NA	TGTGCCAGCAGCCCCGTGATCCGTGGGGATACGCAGTATTTT	CASSPVIRGDTQYF
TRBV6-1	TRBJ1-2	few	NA	TGTGCCAGCAGTGAAGCGGCACCCTATGGCTACACCTTC	CASSEAAPYGYTF
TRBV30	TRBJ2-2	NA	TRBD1	TGTGCCTGGAGTGTCTGGGACAGGGAAAGCACCGGGGAGCTGTTTTTT	CAWSVWDRESTGELFF
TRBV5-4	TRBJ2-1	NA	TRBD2	TGTGCCAGCAGCTTGGAACTAGCGGGAGGTGACAATGAGCAGTTCTTC	CASSLELAGGDNEQFF
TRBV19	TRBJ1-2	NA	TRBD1	TGTGCCAGTAGTATGGGGGACAGAAAAGTCTATGGCTACACCTTC	CASSMGDRKVYGYTF
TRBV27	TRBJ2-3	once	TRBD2	TGTGCCAGCAGTGGACTAGCGGGGAGATCTGCGCAGTATTTT	CASSGLAGRSAQYF
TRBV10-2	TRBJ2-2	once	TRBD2	TGCGCCAGCAGGCCCGGATCGGGAGGCTCGGTGAACACCGGGGAGCTGTTTTTT	CASRPGSGGSVNTGELFF
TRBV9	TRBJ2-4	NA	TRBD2	TGTGCCAGCGGTTACCCCAGGACTAGCTCCAAAAACATTCAGTACTTC	CASGYPRTSSKNIQYF
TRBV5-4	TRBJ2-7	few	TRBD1	TGTGCCAGCAGCTTCGACAGGGCCTACGAGCAGTACTTC	CASSFDRAYEQYF
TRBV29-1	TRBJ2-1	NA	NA	TGCAGCGTTGAAACTCTCGCGGACTACAATGAGCAGTTCTTC	CSVETLADYNEQFF
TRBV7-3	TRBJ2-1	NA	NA	TGTGCCAGTCTATGTAGCGGATGCAATGAGCAGTTCTTC	CASLCSGCNEQFF
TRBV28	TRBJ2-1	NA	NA	TGTGCCAGCAGACCTCCTCGTTTCTACAATGAGCAGTTCTTC	CASRPPRFYNEQFF
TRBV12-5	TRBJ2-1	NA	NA	TGTGCTAGTGGCCCTGGGGACAATGAGCAGTTCTTC	CASGPGDNEQFF
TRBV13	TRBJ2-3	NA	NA	TGTGCCAGCAGCTTAGGAGGACTGGCAACGACAACAGATACGCAGTATTTT	CASSLGGLATTTDTQYF
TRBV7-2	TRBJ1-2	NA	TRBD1	TGTGCCAGCAGCTTAGGGCCGCCAGGGGGATTCGGCTACACCTTC	CASSLGPPGGFGYTF
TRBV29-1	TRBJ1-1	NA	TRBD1	TGCAGCGTAACGACAGGGGGTAGCACTGAAGCTTTCTTT	CSVTTGGSTEAFF
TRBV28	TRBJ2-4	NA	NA	TGTGCCAGCAGTTTTCGATCGTGGGGAGGGGGCCAAGCCAAAAACATTCAGTACTTC	CASSFRSWGGGQAKNIQYF
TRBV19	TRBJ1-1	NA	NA	TGTGCCAGTAGTCAACTCTCACAAAACACTGAAGCTTTCTTT	CASSQLSQNTEAFF
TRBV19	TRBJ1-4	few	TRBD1	TGTGCCAGTAGCCCCGGACAGGGGGCTGGTGAAAAACTGTTTTTT	CASSPGQGAGEKLFF
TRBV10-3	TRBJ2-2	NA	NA	TGTGCCATCAGTGAGTTCGGACAGAACACCGGGGAGCTGTTTTTT	CAISEFGQNTGELFF
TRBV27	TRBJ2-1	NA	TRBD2	TGTGCCAGCAAACCGAGGACTAGCGGCTACAATGAGCAGTTCTTC	CASKPRTSGYNEQFF
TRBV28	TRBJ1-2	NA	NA	TGTGCCAGCAGTTTTCTCTCCCAATCCTATGGCTACACCTTC	CASSFLSQSYGYTF
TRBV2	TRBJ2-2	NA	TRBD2	TGTGCCAGCAGTCCTCCGGGACTAGCGGGAGGACGCACCGGGGAGCTGTTTTTT	CASSPPGLAGGRTGELFF
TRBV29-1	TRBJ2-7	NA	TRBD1	TGCAGCGTTGAGGGAATACAGGGGGGAACCTCCTACGAGCAGTACTTC	CSVEGIQGGTSYEQYF
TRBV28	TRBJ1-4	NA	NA	TGTGCCAGCAGTTTTCTAGGCCTTGCAACTAATGAAAAACTGTTTTTT	CASSFLGLATNEKLFF
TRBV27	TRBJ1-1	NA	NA	TGTGCCAGCAGTTTATCGGGGGCTTCGACTGAAGCTTTCTTT	CASSLSGASTEAFF
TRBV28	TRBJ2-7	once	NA	TGTGCCAGCACCAAGCCGACAGGAACCTACGAGCAGTACTTC	CASTKPTGTYEQYF
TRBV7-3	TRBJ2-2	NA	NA	TGTGCCAGCAGCTTTTTCGCCGGGGAGCTGTTTTTT	CASSFFAGELFF
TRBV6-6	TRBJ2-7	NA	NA	TGTGCCAGCAGCCTCAGGAGCGGGCGCAACGAGCAGTACTTC	CASSLRSGRNEQYF
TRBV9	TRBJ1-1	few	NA	TGTGCCAGCAGCGCCGACAGGACTAACACTGAAGCTTTCTTT	CASSADRTNTEAFF
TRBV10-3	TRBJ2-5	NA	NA	TGTGCCATCAGGCCAGCCCACCAAGAGACCCAGTACTTC	CAIRPAHQETQYF
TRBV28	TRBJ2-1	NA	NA	TGTGCCAGCAGCCTCGGACTGAGCTCCTACAATGAGCAGTTCTTC	CASSLGLSSYNEQFF
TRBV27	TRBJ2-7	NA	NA	TGTGCCAGCAGTCAAACAGGGTACAACGAGCAGTACTTC	CASSQTGYNEQYF
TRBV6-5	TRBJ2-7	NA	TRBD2	TGTGCCAGCAGTTACTTAAAGCGGGAGGGCCCTTCTGAGCAGTACTTC	CASSYLKREGPSEQYF
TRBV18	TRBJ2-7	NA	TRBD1	TGTGCCAGCTCAAAGGGACAGGGCGCGGGTGAGCAGTACTTC	CASSKGQGAGEQYF
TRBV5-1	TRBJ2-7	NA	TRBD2	TGCGCCAGCAGCTTCGGACTAGCGGACTCCTACGAGCAGTACTTC	CASSFGLADSYEQYF
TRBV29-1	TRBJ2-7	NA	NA	TGCAGCGTCGAGACCCCGGGACACCCTTCGGGTTACGAGCAGTACTTC	CSVETPGHPSGYEQYF
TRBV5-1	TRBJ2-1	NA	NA	TGCGCCAGCAGCTCCCAGGAGGGCTTGTCCTACAATGAGCAGTTCTTC	CASSSQEGLSYNEQFF
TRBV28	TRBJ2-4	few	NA	TGTGCCAGCAGTTATCGACAATGGGAAGACATTCAGTACTTC	CASSYRQWEDIQYF
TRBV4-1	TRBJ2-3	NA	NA	TGCGCCAGCAGCCAAGATGGCAGGGCTGGAGATACGCAGTATTTT	CASSQDGRAGDTQYF
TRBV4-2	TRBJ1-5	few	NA	TGTGCCAGCAGCTTAGGAGGAGATAGCAATCAGCCCCAGCATTTT	CASSLGGDSNQPQHF
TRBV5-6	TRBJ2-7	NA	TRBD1	TGTGCCAGCAGCTCCGGGACAGGAACCTCCTACGAGCAGTACTTC	CASSSGTGTSYEQYF
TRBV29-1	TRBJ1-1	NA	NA	TGCAGCGTTAAACAATTTTATGGGGTGAACACTGAAGCTTTCTTT	CSVKQFYGVNTEAFF
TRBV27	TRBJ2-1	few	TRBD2	TGTGCCAGCAGTTCCCTACACTCTCTAGCGGGAGGCCACAATGAGCAGTTCTTC	CASSSLHSLAGGHNEQFF
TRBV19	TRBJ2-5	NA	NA	TGTGCCAGTAGTATAATCTGGAATGGGGGGCAAGAGACCCAGTACTTC	CASSIIWNGGQETQYF
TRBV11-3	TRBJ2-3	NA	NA	TGTGCCAGCAGCCTCATGCGGGGTGTGGTGGCAGATACGCAGTATTTT	CASSLMRGVVADTQYF
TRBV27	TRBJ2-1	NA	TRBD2	TGTGCCAGCAGTTTGGGACTAGCGGGAGGCAGCTCCTACAATGAGCAGTTCTTC	CASSLGLAGGSSYNEQFF
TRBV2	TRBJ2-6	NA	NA	TGTGCCAGCAGGGATGGAATCTCTGGGGCCAACGTCCTGACTTTC	CASRDGISGANVLTF
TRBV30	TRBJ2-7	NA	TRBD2	TGTGCCTGGAGGCGGGGCGGGAGCTTCTACGAGCAGTACTTC	CAWRRGGSFYEQYF
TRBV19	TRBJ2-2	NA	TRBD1	TGTGCCAGTAGTATTACTAGGACAGGCGGTAACACCGGGGAGCTGTTTTTT	CASSITRTGGNTGELFF